This T cell receptor (beta chain) was sequenced during a study of Graves' ophthalmopathy and Graves' hyperthyroidism. Study background: Over 18 months of follow-up, stable hyperthyroidism required that no ophthalmopathy appear. Whole-study findings and limits: Blood shared most expanded thyroid clonotypes above 0.001 frequency. Ophthalmopathy was separated from stable hyperthyroidism by a 13-signature model with over 85% sensitivity and about 79% specificity.

For repertoire sequencing, the TCR beta CDR3 regions were amplified from RNA transcripts. First-round RT-PCR employed HTBI primers, with a second-round multiplex PCR after it. Each CDR3 protein is one row after TCRdb ran MiXCR on the multiplex PCR reads. The sample yields 560,000 or so distinct CDR3 sequences, about two fifths seen once. Patients with other autoimmune diseases, uncontrolled infections, pregnancy or lactation were excluded. The CDR3 runs 12 residues. Germline assignment: CDR1 SGHRS and CDR2 YFSETQ. V was pared by 4 bases and J by 4 bases, with 8 bases between. This clonotype appeared a few times. Its antigen is unidentified.

Sequencing input: peripheral blood or thyroid tissue (not recorded which). The clonotype was recovered from an adult man with Graves' hyperthyroidism. This chain joins TRBV5-1 and TRBJ1-2; D not certain. CDR3 sequence: CASSHTSYGYTF. The CDR3, as DNA: TGCGCCAGCAGCCATACTTCCTATGGCTACACCTTC.